These T cell receptor beta chains were read from a single sample in a study of regulatory T cells in long-lasting Graves disease. TCRdb called the multiplex PCR reads again in MiXCR, with one record for every CDR3 protein. The data show nearly 350,000 distinct CDR3 sequences, about 18% seen once. The sequences come from peripheral blood mononuclear cells (PBMCs), collected when the disease was refractory, from a patient treated with antithyroid drugs. Receptors were obtained from a female donor with Graves disease. Each CDR3 is given with its conserved first and last residue. A D gene is named only where the DNA matches it firmly. Only part of the rows carry a size: once, few, many, or a class if the clone is expanded.

size | J | V | D | DNA | CDR3
. | TRBJ2-6 | TRBV20-1 | . | TGCAGTGGCGCTCGGGCTCCTGGGGCCAACGTCCTGACTTTC | CSGARAPGANVLTF
few | TRBJ1-5 | TRBV20-1 | . | TGCAGTGTCGTATGGCGGGGAGGCAATCAGCCCCAGCATTTT | CSVVWRGGNQPQHF
. | TRBJ1-4 | TRBV29-1 | . | TGCAGCGTTCCGATAGTCTTTAATGAAAAACTGTTTTTT | CSVPIVFNEKLFF
few | TRBJ2-6 | TRBV29-1 | . | TGCAGCGTGGGCTGGGCTGGGGCCAACGTCCTGACTTTC | CSVGWAGANVLTF
many | TRBJ1-1 | TRBV2 | TRBD1 | TGTGCCAGCCGAGTCCCGGGACAGGGAAGGAACACTGAAGCTTTCTTT | CASRVPGQGRNTEAFF
. | TRBJ2-1 | TRBV20-1 | TRBD2 | TGCAGTGCTAGTACAGCGGGAGGGGGTGGTAATGAGCAGTTCTTC | CSASTAGGGGNEQFF
. | TRBJ1-2 | TRBV24-1 | TRBD1 | TGTGCCACCAGTCATTCAGGGGGCTGGAACTATGGCTACACCTTC | CATSHSGGWNYGYTF
many | TRBJ2-2 | TRBV11-2 | . | TGTGCCAGCAGTCTCCTTAGGGGGAGGGCCGGGGAGCTGTTTTTT | CASSLLRGRAGELFF
. | TRBJ1-5 | TRBV19 | . | TGTGCCAGTAAAGGGGGAAATCAGCCCCAGCATTTT | CASKGGNQPQHF
. | TRBJ2-7 | TRBV10-3 | . | TGTGCCATCACCCCCGGGAGAGACTACGAGCAGTACTTC | CAITPGRDYEQYF
. | TRBJ1-1 | TRBV7-2 | . | TGTGCCAGCAGCTTACTCGGGCAGGCGAACACTGAAGCTTTCTTT | CASSLLGQANTEAFF
. | TRBJ2-7 | TRBV20-1 | TRBD2 | TGCAGTGCCTTGGAATTTGGGGGGGAACCCTACGAGCAGTACTTC | CSALEFGGEPYEQYF
many | TRBJ1-1 | TRBV3-1 | . | TGTGCCAGCAGCCAAGTCCCGAACACTGAAGCTTTCTTT | CASSQVPNTEAFF
few | TRBJ1-2 | TRBV19 | . | TGTGCCAGTAGCTCAAGATTTTCTCCAGCTAACTATGGCTACACCTTC | CASSSRFSPANYGYTF
. | TRBJ2-5 | TRBV7-9 | . | TGTGCCAGCAGCTTAGCCGGAGGACCTACCCAAGAGACCCAGTACTTC | CASSLAGGPTQETQYF
. | TRBJ1-6 | TRBV19 | TRBD1 | TGTGCCAGTAATCCACAGGGGACAGGTGATTCACCCCTCCACTTT | CASNPQGTGDSPLHF
many | TRBJ2-5 | TRBV9 | . | TGTGCCAGCAGCGTAGCTACGCAGTGGGGAAAGGAGACCCAGTACTTC | CASSVATQWGKETQYF
few | TRBJ1-1 | TRBV7-2 | . | TGTGCCAGCAGCTTAGTGGGGTTGTTCGCTTTCTTT | CASSLVGLFAFF
many | TRBJ2-6 | TRBV7-9 | . | TGTGCCAGCAGCGCGACTCCGGCCAACGTCCTGACTTTC | CASSATPANVLTF
many | TRBJ1-2 | TRBV11-2 | TRBD1 | TGTGCCAGCAGCCAACTCCGGGACAGGGTTCGTGGCTACACCTTC | CASSQLRDRVRGYTF
. | TRBJ2-5 | TRBV20-1 | . | TGCAGTGCTGGGAAAACGCGGGAGACCCAGTACTTC | CSAGKTRETQYF
. | TRBJ2-7 | TRBV4-3 | . | TGCGCCAGCAGCCAAGGCCGGGGGCAGGGCTACGAGCAGTACTTC | CASSQGRGQGYEQYF
few | TRBJ2-2 | TRBV10-3 | . | TGTGCCATCAGTGCAGACCTTCGGAACACCGGGGAGCTGTTTTTT | CAISADLRNTGELFF
few | TRBJ1-1 | TRBV7-8 | . | TGTGCCAGCAGCTCCCCGGATTGGGAGATCCCTGAAGCTTTCTTT | CASSSPDWEIPEAFF
few | TRBJ1-2 | TRBV6-2/TRBV6-3 | . | TGTGCCAGCAGCCCTGGGCTATACTATGGCTACATCTTC | CASSPGLYYGYIF
. | TRBJ1-3 | TRBV2 | . | TGTGCCAGCGCGAGCTCTGGAAACACCATATATTTT | CASASSGNTIYF
many | TRBJ2-7 | TRBV6-1 | TRBD1 | TGTGCCAGCTACGGACAGGGGATCTACGAGCAGTACTTC | CASYGQGIYEQYF
many | TRBJ1-2 | TRBV20-1 | TRBD1 | TGCAGTGCTGCTCACTCAAGACAGGGGAGGAATGGCTACACCTTC | CSAAHSRQGRNGYTF
. | TRBJ2-7 | TRBV7-9 | . | TGTGCCAGCAGCTTCTCTTCGGGAATGGGCTCCTACGAGCAGTACTTC | CASSFSSGMGSYEQYF